Reported below is one TCR beta chain. The target antigen is unknown. Described time point: week 47, end of study. It was 300 ug of mutant IDH1 20-mer peptide that made up each vaccine dose, given with topical imiquimod. Eight vaccine injections were given to patients in weeks 1, 3, 5, 7, 11, 15, 19 and 23. This CDR3 is 15 amino acids long. Between the trimmed V and J ends, which lost 0 bases and 8 bases, there was a span of 13 bases. Germline CDR1 and CDR2: MGHRA and YSYEKL. Some clones are missing from TCRdb's copy, which holds only in-frame ones; the method was immunoSEQ multiplex PCR. Here the sample spans 30,000 to 40,000 clones, more than 80% being singletons. This entry belongs to a study of a mutant IDH1 vaccine in newly diagnosed glioma.

This chain connects TRBV4-1 to TRBJ1-4; D remains ambiguous. Sequencing used PBMCs, obtained from a glioma patient whose treatment included an IDH1 peptide vaccine. This clonotype was obtained from a woman between 40 and 50 years old with glioma. The chain's CDR3 is CASSQEAGLGEKLFF. The CDR3 DNA is TGCGCCAGCAGCCAAGAGGCGGGGTTGGGCGAAAAACTGTTTTTT.